Sequencing of this T cell receptor beta chain was carried out in a study of blood T cell repertoires in COVID-19. Background on the study: COVID-19 samples, acute and convalescent, were from the United States, Italy and Spain. PBMCs, B-cell-depleted T cells, or T cells were the source of the cDNA or gDNA that made up the material.

Original handling: For nucleated cells, counts were estimated from reference gene primer amplification. Sequencing was performed with immunoSEQ multiplex PCR; in TCRdb, only in-frame clones are kept and a portion is missing. D and trimming come from the DNA, and the V and J calls and clone size come from that table. The sample shows 90,000 to 100,000 clones, 90% of them seen only once. This CDR3 spans 14 amino acids. Germline V gene lookup returns CDR1 SGHRS and CDR2 YFSETQ. The V gene lost 2 bases and the J gene lost 6 bases, with 12 bases spanning the gap. The V call is TRBV5-1, the J call TRBJ1-5; D is perhaps TRBD1 (5 bases). The sample comprised peripheral blood. This TCR was sampled from a man aged 50 to 60 with acute or convalescent COVID-19. The DNA for the CDR3 is TGCGCCAGCAGCTTTGGGGGGAAGGGTCAGCCCCAGCATTTT. Residues: CASSFGGKGQPQHF.